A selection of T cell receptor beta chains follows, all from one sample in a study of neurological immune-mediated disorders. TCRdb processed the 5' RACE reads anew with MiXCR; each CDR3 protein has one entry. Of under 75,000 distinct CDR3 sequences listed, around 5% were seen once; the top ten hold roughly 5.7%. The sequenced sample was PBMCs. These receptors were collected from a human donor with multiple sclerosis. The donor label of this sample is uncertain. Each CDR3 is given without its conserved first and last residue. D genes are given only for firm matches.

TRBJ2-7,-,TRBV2,ASSMTVLGYEQY
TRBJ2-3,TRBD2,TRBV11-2,ASSIRLAGTSTDTQY
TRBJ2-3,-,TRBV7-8,ASSSRDPRVMDTQY
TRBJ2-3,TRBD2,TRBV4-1,ASSQGGGGAIDTQY
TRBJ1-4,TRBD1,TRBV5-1,ASSRSAQGLNEKLF
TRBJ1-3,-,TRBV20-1,SARHPRVGTIY
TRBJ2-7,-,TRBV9,ASSVGGGITYEQY
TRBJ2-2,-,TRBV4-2,ASSPWDPANTGELF
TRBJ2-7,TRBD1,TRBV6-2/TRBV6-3,ASSYLTGRQY
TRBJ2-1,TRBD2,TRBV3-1,ASSRRRGGFYEQF
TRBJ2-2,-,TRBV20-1,SARRRGARTGELF
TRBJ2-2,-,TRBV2,ASSELNRAGELF
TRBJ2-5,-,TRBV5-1,ASSSTAKRETQY
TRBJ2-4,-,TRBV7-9,ASSTHRDGKNIQY
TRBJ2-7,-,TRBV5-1,ASSSRDAPYEQY